This T cell receptor (beta chain) is drawn from a study of shared clonotypes between healthy human individuals. Whole-study findings and limits: In several donors, about 5% of naive CD4 clonotypes appeared in common. In contrast to clonotypes shared by all four donors, non-shared clonotypes had lower generation probabilities.

This was a deep-level run. Measured with immunoSEQ multiplex PCR; TCRdb has only the in-frame clones, and not every one. Of around 720,000 clones listed, roughly 72% are singletons. This clone was picked up a small number of times. Its antigen is still unknown. V lost 4 bases, J lost 0 bases, and 7 bases lay in between. Germline values: CDR1 KGHSH, CDR2 LQKENI. The CDR3 has 13 residues. The sequence derives from a young woman in good health. Sequenced: memory CD4+ T cells sorted from blood. Sample subset: CD45RA-negative fraction. The chain couples TRBV18 to TRBJ2-7; D is ambiguous. The CDR3 nucleotides are TGTGCCAGCTCACGGGATCCCTCCTACGAGCAGTACTTC. It specifies CASSRDPSYEQYF.